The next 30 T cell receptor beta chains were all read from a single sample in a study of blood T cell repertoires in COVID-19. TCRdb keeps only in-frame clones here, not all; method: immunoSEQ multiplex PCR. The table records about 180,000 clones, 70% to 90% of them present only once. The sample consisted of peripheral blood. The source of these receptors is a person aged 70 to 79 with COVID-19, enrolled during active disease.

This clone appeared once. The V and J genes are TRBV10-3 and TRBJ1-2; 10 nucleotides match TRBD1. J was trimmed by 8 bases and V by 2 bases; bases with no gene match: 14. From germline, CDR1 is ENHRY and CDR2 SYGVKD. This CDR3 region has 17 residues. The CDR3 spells CAISETGTGDQESGYTF. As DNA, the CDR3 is TGTGCCATCAGTGAGACCGGGACAGGGGACCAGGAGAGCGGCTACACCTTC.

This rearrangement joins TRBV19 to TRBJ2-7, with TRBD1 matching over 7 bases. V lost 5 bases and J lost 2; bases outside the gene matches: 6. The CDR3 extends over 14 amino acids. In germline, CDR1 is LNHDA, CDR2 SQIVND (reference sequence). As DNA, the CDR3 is TGTGCCAGTAGTCGGGACAGCATAACCTACGAGCAGTACTTC. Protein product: CASSRDSITYEQYF. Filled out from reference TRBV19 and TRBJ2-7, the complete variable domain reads DGGITQSPKYLFRKEGQNVTLSCEQNLNHDAMYWYRQDPGQGLRLIYYSQIVNDFQKGDIAEGYSVSREKKESFPLTVTSAQKNPTAFYLCASSRDSITYEQYFGPGTRLTVT.

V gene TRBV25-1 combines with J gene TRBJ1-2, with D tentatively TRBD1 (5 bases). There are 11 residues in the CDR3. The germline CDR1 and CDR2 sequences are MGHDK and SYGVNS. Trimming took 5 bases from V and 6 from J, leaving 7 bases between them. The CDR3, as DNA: TGTGCCAGCAGTCAGGGAAATGGCTACACCTTC. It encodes CASSQGNGYTF.

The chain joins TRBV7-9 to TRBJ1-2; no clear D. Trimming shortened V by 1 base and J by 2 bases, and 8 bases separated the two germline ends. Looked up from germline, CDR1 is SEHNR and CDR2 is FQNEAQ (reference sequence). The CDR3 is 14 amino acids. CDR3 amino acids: CASSLVGRNYGYTF. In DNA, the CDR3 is TGTGCCAGCAGCTTAGTTGGCAGAAACTATGGCTACACCTTC.

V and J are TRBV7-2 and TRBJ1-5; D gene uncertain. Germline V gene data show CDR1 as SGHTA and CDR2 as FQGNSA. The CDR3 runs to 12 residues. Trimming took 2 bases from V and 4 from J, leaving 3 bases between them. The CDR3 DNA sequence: TGTGCCAGCAGCTTACAAAATCAGCCCCAGCATTTT. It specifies CASSLQNQPQHF.

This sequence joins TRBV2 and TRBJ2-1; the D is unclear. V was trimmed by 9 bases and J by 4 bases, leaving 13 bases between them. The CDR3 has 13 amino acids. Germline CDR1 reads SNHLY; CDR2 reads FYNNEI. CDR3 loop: CASRNRIYNEQFF. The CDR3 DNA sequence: TGTGCCAGTCGGAACAGAATATACAATGAGCAGTTCTTC.

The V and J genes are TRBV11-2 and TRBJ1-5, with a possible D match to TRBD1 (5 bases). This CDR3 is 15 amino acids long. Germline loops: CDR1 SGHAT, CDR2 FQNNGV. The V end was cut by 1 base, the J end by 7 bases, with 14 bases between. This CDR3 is CASSLGGREGQPQHF. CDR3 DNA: TGTGCCAGCAGCTTAGGAGGCAGGGAAGGCCAGCCCCAGCATTTT.

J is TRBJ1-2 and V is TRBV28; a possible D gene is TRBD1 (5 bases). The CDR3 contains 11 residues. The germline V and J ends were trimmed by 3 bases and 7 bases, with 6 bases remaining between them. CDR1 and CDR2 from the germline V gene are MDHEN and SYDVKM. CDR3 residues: CASSLGGGYTF. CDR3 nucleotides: TGTGCCAGCAGTTTGGGGGGTGGCTACACCTTC.

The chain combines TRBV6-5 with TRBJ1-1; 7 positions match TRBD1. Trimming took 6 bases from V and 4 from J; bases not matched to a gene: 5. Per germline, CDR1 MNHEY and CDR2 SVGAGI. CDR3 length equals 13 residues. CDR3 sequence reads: CASSFQGGTEAFF. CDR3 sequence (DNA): TGTGCCAGCAGCTTTCAGGGGGGCACTGAAGCTTTCTTT.

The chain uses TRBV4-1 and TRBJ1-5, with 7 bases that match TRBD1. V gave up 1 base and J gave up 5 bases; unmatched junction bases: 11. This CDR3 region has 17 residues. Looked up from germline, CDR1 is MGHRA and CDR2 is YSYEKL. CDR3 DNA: TGCGCCAGCAGCCAAGGGGTTTTACAGGGGACCGATCAGCCCCAGCATTTT. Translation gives CASSQGVLQGTDQPQHF.

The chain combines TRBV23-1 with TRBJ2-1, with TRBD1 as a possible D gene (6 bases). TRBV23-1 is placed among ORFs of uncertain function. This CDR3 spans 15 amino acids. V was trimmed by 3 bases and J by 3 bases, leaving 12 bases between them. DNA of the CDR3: TGCGCCAGCAGTCAGAATACAGGGTTCTACAATGAGCAGTTCTTC. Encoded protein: CASSQNTGFYNEQFF.

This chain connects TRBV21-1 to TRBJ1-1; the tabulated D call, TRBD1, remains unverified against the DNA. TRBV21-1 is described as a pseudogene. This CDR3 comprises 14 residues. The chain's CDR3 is CASTPRQTAVEAFF. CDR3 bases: TGTGCCAGCACCCCGAGACAGACGGCCGTTGAAGCTTTCTTT.

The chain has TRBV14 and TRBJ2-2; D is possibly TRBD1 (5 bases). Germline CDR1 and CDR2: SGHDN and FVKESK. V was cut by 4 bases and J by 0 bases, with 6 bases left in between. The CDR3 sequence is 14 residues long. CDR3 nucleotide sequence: TGTGCCAGCAGCCGACAGCCGAACACCGGGGAGCTGTTTTTT. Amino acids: CASSRQPNTGELFF. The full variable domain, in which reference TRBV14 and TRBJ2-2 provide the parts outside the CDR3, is EAGVTQFPSHSVIEKGQTVTLRCDPISGHDNLYWYRRVMGKEIKFLLHFVKESKQDESGMPNNRFLAERTGGTYSTLKVQPAELEDSGVYFCASSRQPNTGELFFGEGSRLTVL.

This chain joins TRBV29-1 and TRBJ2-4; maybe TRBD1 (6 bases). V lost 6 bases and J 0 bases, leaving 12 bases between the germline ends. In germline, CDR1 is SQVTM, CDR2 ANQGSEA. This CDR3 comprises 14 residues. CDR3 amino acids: CSVQGWLAKNIQYF. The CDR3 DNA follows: TGCAGCGTACAGGGTTGGCTAGCCAAAAACATTCAGTACTTC. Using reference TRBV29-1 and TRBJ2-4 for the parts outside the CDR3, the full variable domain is SAVISQKPSRDICQRGTSLTIQCQVDSQVTMMFWYRQQPGQSLTLIATANQGSEATYESGFVIDKFPISRPNLTFSTLTVSNMSPEDSSIYLCSVQGWLAKNIQYFGAGTRLSVL.

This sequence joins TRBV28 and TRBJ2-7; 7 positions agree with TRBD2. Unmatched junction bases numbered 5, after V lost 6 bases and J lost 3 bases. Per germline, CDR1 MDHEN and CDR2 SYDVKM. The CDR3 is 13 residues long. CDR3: CASSREAFYEQYF. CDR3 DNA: TGTGCCAGCAGCCGGGAGGCTTTCTACGAGCAGTACTTC.

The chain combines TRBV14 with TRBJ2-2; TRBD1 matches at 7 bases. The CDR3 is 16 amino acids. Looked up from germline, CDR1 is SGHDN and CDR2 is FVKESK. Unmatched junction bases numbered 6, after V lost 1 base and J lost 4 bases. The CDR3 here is CASSQGTGGTTGELFF. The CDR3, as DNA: TGTGCCAGCAGCCAAGGGACAGGAGGTACCACCGGGGAGCTGTTTTTT.

The DNA for the CDR3 is TGTGCCAGCAGCGTCCGGGACAGGAGTGAAAAACTGTTTTTT. Translation: CASSVRDRSEKLFF. The chain employs TRBV7-9 and TRBJ1-4, with 8 nucleotides matching TRBD1. The CDR3 totals 14 residues. After removal of 5 bases from V and 7 bases from J, the junction contained 6 bases not matched to a gene. CDR1 is SEHNR and CDR2 is FQNEAQ in the germline V gene (reference sequence).

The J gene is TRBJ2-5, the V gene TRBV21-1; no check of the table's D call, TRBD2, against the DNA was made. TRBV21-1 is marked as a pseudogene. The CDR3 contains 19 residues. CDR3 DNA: TGTGCCAGCAGCAAATTCCCCAATGAGGCCGGGTCAGAGAAAGAGACCCAGTACTTC. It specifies CASSKFPNEAGSEKETQYF.

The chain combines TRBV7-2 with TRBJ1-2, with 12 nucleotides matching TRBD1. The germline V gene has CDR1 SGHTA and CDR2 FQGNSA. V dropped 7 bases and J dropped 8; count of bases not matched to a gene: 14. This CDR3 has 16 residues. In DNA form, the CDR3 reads TGTGCCAGCACCTCACTCCCGGGACAGGGGGCTTACGGCTACACCTTC. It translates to CASTSLPGQGAYGYTF.

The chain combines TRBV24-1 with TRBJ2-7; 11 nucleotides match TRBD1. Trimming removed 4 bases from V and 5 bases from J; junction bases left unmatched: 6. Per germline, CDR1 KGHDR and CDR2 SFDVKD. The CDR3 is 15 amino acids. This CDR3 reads CATSERTGGVHEQYF. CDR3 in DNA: TGTGCCACCAGTGAGAGGACAGGGGGCGTCCACGAGCAGTACTTC.

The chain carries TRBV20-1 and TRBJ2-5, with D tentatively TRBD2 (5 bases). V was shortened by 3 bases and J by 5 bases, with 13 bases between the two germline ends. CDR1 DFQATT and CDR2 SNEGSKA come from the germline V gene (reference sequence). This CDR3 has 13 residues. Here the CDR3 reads CSASASGLETQYF. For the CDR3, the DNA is TGCAGTGCTAGTGCCAGCGGACTTGAGACCCAGTACTTC.

CDR3: CASRSGGVMEKLFF. CDR3 DNA: TGCGCCAGCAGATCTGGAGGGGTGATGGAAAAACTGTTTTTT. The chain uses TRBV5-1 and TRBJ1-4, with TRBD1 as a possible D gene (5 bases). This CDR3 has 14 residues. V lost 5 bases and J 8 bases, leaving 16 bases between the germline ends. The germline V gene has CDR1 SGHRS and CDR2 YFSETQ. The complete variable domain, with remaining parts taken from reference TRBV5-1 and TRBJ1-4, reads KAGVTQTPRYLIKTRGQQVTLSCSPISGHRSVSWYQQTPGQGLQFLFEYFSETQRNKGNFPGRFSGRQFSNSRSEMNVSTLELGDSALYLCASRSGGVMEKLFFGSGTQLSVL.

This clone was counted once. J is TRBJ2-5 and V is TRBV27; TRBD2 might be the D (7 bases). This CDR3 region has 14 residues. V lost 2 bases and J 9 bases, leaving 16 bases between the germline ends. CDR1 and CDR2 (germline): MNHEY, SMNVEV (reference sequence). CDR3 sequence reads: CASSLRRGGGPQYF. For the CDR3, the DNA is TGTGCCAGCAGTTTAAGACGGGGAGGGGGGCCCCAGTACTTC.

The CDR3 spells CASSPGLAPPGEQFF. CDR3 in DNA: TGTGCCAGTAGTCCCGGACTAGCTCCTCCGGGAGAGCAGTTCTTC. The chain has TRBV19 and TRBJ2-1; 8 bases agree with TRBD2. Germline V lookup: CDR1 LNHDA, CDR2 SQIVND (reference sequence). V trimming: 5 bases; J trimming: 10 bases; junction bases outside the gene matches: 13. This CDR3 contains 15 residues.

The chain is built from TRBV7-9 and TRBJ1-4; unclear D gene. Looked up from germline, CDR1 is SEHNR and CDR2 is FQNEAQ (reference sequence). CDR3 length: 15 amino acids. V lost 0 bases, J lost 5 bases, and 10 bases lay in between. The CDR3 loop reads CASSLAGGNNEKLFF. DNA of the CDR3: TGTGCCAGCAGCTTAGCAGGAGGGAACAATGAAAAACTGTTTTTT.

This chain's CDR3 is CASSGGYYGYTF. The DNA of the CDR3 is TGTGCCAGCAGTGGAGGGTACTATGGCTACACCTTC. J is TRBJ1-2 and V is TRBV27; D remains unclear. Germline CDR1 MNHEY, CDR2 SMNVEV (reference sequence). V lost 5 bases and J lost 3, with 7 bases in between. CDR3 length equals 12 residues.

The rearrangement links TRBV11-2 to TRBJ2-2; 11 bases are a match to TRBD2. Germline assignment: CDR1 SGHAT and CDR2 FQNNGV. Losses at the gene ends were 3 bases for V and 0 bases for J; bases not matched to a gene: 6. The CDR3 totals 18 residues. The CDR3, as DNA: TGTGCCAGCAGCTTGCTAGCGGGGGGCCCTACGAACACCGGGGAGCTGTTTTTT. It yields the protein CASSLLAGGPTNTGELFF.

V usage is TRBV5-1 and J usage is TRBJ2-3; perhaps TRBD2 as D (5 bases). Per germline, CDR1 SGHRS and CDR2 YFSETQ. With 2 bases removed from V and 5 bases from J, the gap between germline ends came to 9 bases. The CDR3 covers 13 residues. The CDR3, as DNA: TGCGCCAGCAGCTTAGGACTGGGAGATACGCAGTATTTT. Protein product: CASSLGLGDTQYF.

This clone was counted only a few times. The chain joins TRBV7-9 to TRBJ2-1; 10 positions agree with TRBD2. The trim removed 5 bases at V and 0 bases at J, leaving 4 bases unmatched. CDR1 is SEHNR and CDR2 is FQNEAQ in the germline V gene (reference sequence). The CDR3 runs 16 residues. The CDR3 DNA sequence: TGTGCCAGCAGCGCCCTAGCGGGAGTCTCCTACAATGAGCAGTTCTTC. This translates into CASSALAGVSYNEQFF. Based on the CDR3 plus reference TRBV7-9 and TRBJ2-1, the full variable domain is DTGVSQNPRHKITKRGQNVTFRCDPISEHNRLYWYRQTLGQGPEFLTYFQNEAQLEKSRLLSDRFSAERPKGSFSTLEIQRTEQGDSAMYLCASSALAGVSYNEQFFGPGTRLTVL.

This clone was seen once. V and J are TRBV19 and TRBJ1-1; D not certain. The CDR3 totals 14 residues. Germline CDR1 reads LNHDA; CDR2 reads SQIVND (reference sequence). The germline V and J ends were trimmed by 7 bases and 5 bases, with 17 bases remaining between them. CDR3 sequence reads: CASISPGVGTEAFF. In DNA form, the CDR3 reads TGTGCCAGTATCTCTCCCGGGGTAGGTACTGAAGCTTTCTTT. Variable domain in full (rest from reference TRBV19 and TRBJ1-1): DGGITQSPKYLFRKEGQNVTLSCEQNLNHDAMYWYRQDPGQGLRLIYYSQIVNDFQKGDIAEGYSVSREKKESFPLTVTSAQKNPTAFYLCASISPGVGTEAFFGQGTRLTVV.